These 26 T cell receptor beta chains came from one sample sequenced in a study of blood T cells in healthy people across ages. Alongside a J-beta primer mix, a sample-barcoded 5' primer served in a second PCR lasting about 7 to 11 cycles. A single record per CDR3 protein comes from TCRdb applying MiXCR to the 5' RACE reads. The repertoire consists of fewer than 2,000,000 distinct CDR3 sequences, with about 31% occurring once and the leading ten covering around 11%. Sequenced sample: blood. These receptors all stem from a young woman in good health.

The chain uses TRBV7-6 and TRBJ2-1; maybe TRBD1 (5 bases). The DNA matches TRBJ2-7 better at its end, which makes the J call doubtful. Germline V CDR1 and CDR2: SGHVS, FNYEAQ. CDR3 length: 17 residues. The CDR3 bases are TGTGCCAGCAGCCTAAATCCTCCAAAGGGGCAGGCTCATGAGCAGTACTTC. Its translation is CASSLNPPKGQAHEQYF.

This chain links TRBV5-1 with TRBJ2-3; D unclear. V was pared by 4 bases and J by 5 bases, with 20 bases between. The CDR3 has 16 amino acids. Germline V gene data show CDR1 as SGHRS and CDR2 as YFSETQ. CDR3 nucleotide sequence: TGCGCCAGCAGCCCACGGGTTAAAGTGGACGGAGATACGCAGTATTTT. Translating gives CASSPRVKVDGDTQYF. The whole variable domain, remainder taken from reference TRBV5-1 and TRBJ2-3, is KAGVTQTPRYLIKTRGQQVTLSCSPISGHRSVSWYQQTPGQGLQFLFEYFSETQRNKGNFPGRFSGRQFSNSRSEMNVSTLELGDSALYLCASSPRVKVDGDTQYFGPGTRLTVL.

The chain joins TRBV2 to TRBJ2-1, with 9 bases matching TRBD1. The CDR3 has 14 residues. J gave up 3 bases and V 6 bases, and 3 bases lay outside the gene matches. The germline V gene has CDR1 SNHLY and CDR2 FYNNEI. The CDR3, as DNA: TGTGCCAGCAGGGGGACAGGGTACTACAATGAGCAGTTCTTC. Translated: CASRGTGYYNEQFF.

The rearrangement links TRBV12-2 to TRBJ1-2; the table names TRBD1, a call not compared with the DNA. TRBV12-2 is listed as a pseudogene. The CDR3 is 16 amino acids. DNA of the CDR3: TGTGCAAGTCGCTTAGCAACGACAGGGAGCGACTATGGCTACACCTTC. This gives the protein CASRLATTGSDYGYTF.

The chain has TRBV20-1 and TRBJ1-1; D is undetermined. The CDR3 spans 13 residues. V gave up 3 bases and J gave up 1 base, with 9 bases separating them. Germline-derived CDR1 and CDR2 are DFQATT and SNEGSKA (reference sequence). The CDR3 region is CSARGNKNTEAFF. For the CDR3, the DNA is TGCAGTGCTAGGGGGAACAAGAACACTGAAGCTTTCTTT.

Of note for this clonotype: A junction end diverges from the germline sequence, so it may reflect a read error. The V gene is TRBV5-4, the J gene TRBJ1-1, with 7 bases identical to TRBD1. Germline V gene data show CDR1 as SGHNT and CDR2 as YYREEE (reference sequence). The CDR3 extends over 15 amino acids. The CDR3 DNA is TGTGCCCGCAGCTTGAACAGGGGAAAGGGCACTGAAGCTTTCTTT. This gives the protein CARSLNRGKGTEAFF.

This clonotype occurred a few times. The V gene is TRBV6-5, the J gene TRBJ1-2; no firm D call. The V end lost 2 bases, the J end lost 4 bases, and 8 bases lay between the germline ends. The CDR3 consists of 13 residues. Germline CDR1 is MNHEY and CDR2 is SVGAGI. The CDR3 spells CASSYGPLYGYTF. In DNA, the CDR3 is TGTGCCAGCAGTTACGGGCCGCTCTATGGCTACACCTTC.

This clonotype was seen more than once but under ten times. This rearrangement joins TRBV5-1 to TRBJ1-6; perhaps TRBD1 as D (5 bases). V lost 0 bases, J lost 10 bases, and 14 bases lay in between. Germline V lookup: CDR1 SGHRS, CDR2 YFSETQ. The CDR3 contains 15 residues. The CDR3 region is CASSLEVDKGSPLHF. The CDR3 bases are TGCGCCAGCAGCTTGGAGGTGGACAAAGGATCACCCCTCCACTTT.

This clonotype was seen a handful of times. The rearrangement joins TRBV20-1 to TRBJ2-5; 7 nucleotides agree with TRBD1. The junction had 8 bases not matched to a gene; V was cut back by 1 base and J by 6 bases. The CDR3 is 14 amino acids. Germline CDR1 and CDR2: DFQATT and SNEGSKA (reference sequence). CDR3 sequence reads: CSARGDRDRQTQYF. CDR3 in DNA: TGCAGTGCTAGAGGCGACAGGGACCGGCAGACCCAGTACTTC.

This clonotype was recorded a few times. The rearrangement links TRBV7-9 to TRBJ2-5; D could derive from TRBD1 or TRBD2 (5 bases each). The V end was cut by 5 bases, the J end by 4 bases, with 17 bases between. Germline V CDR1 and CDR2: SEHNR, FQNEAQ (reference sequence). The CDR3 spans 15 residues. CDR3 sequence: CASSPAIEGRETQYF. Written as DNA, the CDR3 is TGTGCCAGCAGCCCCGCTATTGAGGGACGAGAGACCCAGTACTTC.

The chain combines TRBV5-4 with TRBJ1-1; TRBD1 agrees at 8 bases. Germline values: CDR1 SGHNT, CDR2 YYREEE (reference sequence). The CDR3 totals 16 residues. V lost 4 bases to trimming and J lost 1 base; unmatched junction nucleotides: 9. CDR3 loop: CASSIIGGQENTEAFF. CDR3 nucleotides: TGTGCCAGCAGCATAATAGGGGGACAGGAGAACACTGAAGCTTTCTTT.

The gene calls are TRBV7-9 and TRBJ1-2; 7 bases match TRBD1. V dropped 4 bases and J dropped 13; count of bases not matched to a gene: 9. Germline loops: CDR1 SEHNR, CDR2 FQNEAQ (reference sequence). The CDR3 totals 12 residues. CDR3 protein: CASSSRQGGLTF. The CDR3 DNA is TGTGCCAGCAGCTCCCGACAGGGCGGTCTCACCTTC.

This clonotype was detected a few times. The chain combines TRBV6-5 with TRBJ2-1; a possible D gene is TRBD1 (6 bases). The CDR3 runs to 13 residues. The ends were cut back, 6 bases at V and 8 bases at J, with 14 bases in the middle. Germline CDR1 MNHEY, CDR2 SVGAGI. CDR3 in amino acids: CASRTQGEDEQFF. For the CDR3, the DNA is TGTGCCAGCAGGACACAGGGAGAAGATGAGCAGTTCTTC.

Concerning this clonotype: This may arise from a read error, as a much more abundant clone is one base away. The chain links TRBV7-9 to TRBJ2-1; TRBD2 agrees at 7 bases. The assigned J gene may be wrong: the sequence end matches TRBJ2-7 better. Germline V lookup: CDR1 SEHNR, CDR2 FQNEAQ (reference sequence). There are 19 residues in the CDR3. The CDR3, as DNA: TGTGCCAGCAGCTTGGGGCGGGAGAAGGGTAAGGGCTCCTACAATGAGCAGTACTTC. Its protein product is CASSLGREKGKGSYNEQYF.

This clonotype has a handful of counts. The V gene is TRBV6-6, the J gene TRBJ1-5, with D unresolved. Looked up from germline, CDR1 is MNHNY and CDR2 is SVGAGI (reference sequence). V lost 8 bases to trimming and J lost 5 bases, with 13 bases between them. The CDR3 length is 13 residues. The chain's CDR3 is CASAGGIYQPQHF. DNA of the CDR3: TGTGCCAGCGCGGGAGGGATCTATCAGCCCCAGCATTTT.

This clonotype was seen only a few times. V and J are TRBV6-6 and TRBJ1-2; D call uncertain. Germline V gene sequence: CDR1 MNHNY, CDR2 SVGAGI (reference sequence). V was trimmed by 1 base and J by 2 bases, leaving 11 bases between them. The length of the CDR3 is 15 residues. In DNA form, the CDR3 reads TGTGCCAGCAGTTACTTAGTCGACGGCAACTATGGCTACACCTTC. Translating it yields CASSYLVDGNYGYTF.

V is TRBV27 and J is TRBJ2-3, with 13 positions matching TRBD2. V lost 6 bases and J lost 5; bases outside the gene matches: 5. Per the germline V gene, CDR1 is MNHEY and CDR2 is SMNVEV (reference sequence). The CDR3 length is 15 residues. CDR3 sequence: CASRLAGGLEDTQYF. CDR3 DNA: TGTGCCAGCAGACTAGCGGGAGGGCTTGAAGATACGCAGTATTTT.

This clonotype was observed at least ten times. The chain is built from TRBV29-1 and TRBJ2-5; TRBD1 aligns across 8 bases. Trimming took 3 bases from V and 4 from J; bases not matched to a gene: 4. This CDR3 spans 13 amino acids. Germline V gives CDR1 SQVTM, CDR2 ANQGSEA. The CDR3 region is CSVDPGGAETQYF. The CDR3 DNA reads TGCAGCGTTGACCCAGGGGGCGCAGAGACCCAGTACTTC.

This clonotype was seen more than once but under ten times. This sequence joins TRBV18 and TRBJ2-3; D is undetermined. V was shortened by 0 bases and J by 5 bases, with 9 bases between the two germline ends. Per germline, CDR1 KGHSH and CDR2 LQKENI. The CDR3 sequence is 14 residues long. The CDR3 loop reads CASSPPKGRDTQYF. The DNA of the CDR3 is TGTGCCAGCTCACCACCGAAGGGTAGAGATACGCAGTATTTT.

This clonotype was counted a few times. The V gene is TRBV10-1, the J gene TRBJ1-2; no definite D call. The V end was cut by 11 bases, the J end by 4 bases, with 14 bases between. The CDR3 loop spans 12 amino acids. The germline CDR1 and CDR2 sequences are WNHNN and SYGVQD (reference sequence). The CDR3: CAGVNSPYGYTF. The CDR3 DNA sequence: TGCGCCGGCGTGAACAGCCCCTATGGCTACACCTTC.

This clonotype has just a few counts. J is TRBJ1-2 and V is TRBV4-2; D unclear. This CDR3 region has 14 residues. Germline V lookup: CDR1 LGHNA, CDR2 YNFKEQ. V lost 1 base to trimming and J lost 8 bases, with 14 bases between them. The DNA of the CDR3 is TGTGCCAGCAGCCAAGCAGGCGGAAATAGGGGCTACACCTTC. This encodes CASSQAGGNRGYTF.

This chain uses TRBV12-3 or TRBV12-4 with TRBJ1-4, with 8 bases matching TRBD1. The CDR3 runs to 15 residues. J was trimmed by 7 bases and V by 4 bases; bases with no gene match: 8. The CDR3 loop reads CASSSQGARGEKLFF. CDR3 DNA: TGTGCCAGCAGTTCCCAGGGGGCCCGGGGTGAAAAACTGTTTTTT.

The genes are TRBV10-3 and TRBJ2-7, with a possible D match to TRBD1 (6 bases). Looked up from germline, CDR1 is ENHRY and CDR2 is SYGVKD. The CDR3 is 14 residues long. Trimming shortened V by 4 bases and J by 4 bases, and 14 bases separated the two germline ends. CDR3 coding DNA: TGTGCCATCAGTGCGACCAGGGGCACTTACGAGCAGTACTTC. Amino acids: CAISATRGTYEQYF.

The chain uses TRBV28 and TRBJ2-6, with TRBD1 as a possible D gene (6 bases). Germline values: CDR1 MDHEN, CDR2 SYDVKM. The CDR3 is made up of 15 amino acids. With 3 bases removed from V and 2 bases from J, the gap between germline ends came to 8 bases. The CDR3 is CASSFRDTGANVLTF. The DNA of the CDR3 is TGTGCCAGCAGTTTTAGGGACACTGGGGCCAACGTCCTGACTTTC.

This clonotype was counted only a few times. The rearrangement uses TRBV5-1 and TRBJ1-4; no clear D gene. The CDR3 length is 15 residues. Trimming shortened V by 0 bases and J by 5 bases, and 11 bases separated the two germline ends. Germline V CDR1 and CDR2: SGHRS, YFSETQ. DNA for the CDR3: TGCGCCAGCAGCTTGGGACGGTCCCCAAATGAAAAACTGTTTTTT. This gives the protein CASSLGRSPNEKLFF.

The chain joins TRBV18 to TRBJ1-6; D is undetermined. CDR3 length: 15 amino acids. CDR1 and CDR2 from the germline V gene are KGHSH and LQKENI. V was shortened by 0 bases and J by 5 bases, with 8 bases between the two germline ends. As DNA, the CDR3 is TGTGCCAGCTCACCACCAGAGGGAAATAATTCACCCCTCCACTTT. It specifies CASSPPEGNNSPLHF.